The next 2 T cell receptor beta chains were all read from a single sample in a study of T-cell reconstitution after alpha-beta-depleted transplantation in children. Construction of the TCRbeta library involved unique molecular identifiers. TCRdb re-called the PCR reads through MiXCR, storing one row per CDR3 protein. The sample includes about 640,000 distinct CDR3 sequences, around 16% of them seen just once. The specimen was PBMCs from the stem cell graft donor, collected from the stem cell graft. The receptors originated from a human donor who donated a stem cell graft to a child with acute myeloid leukemia.

This clonotype has ten or more counts. CDR3 in DNA: TGTGCCAGCAGCGGTGGACAGCCTATCATGAACACTGAAGCTTTCTTT. This codes for CASSGGQPIMNTEAFF. The chain has TRBV5-5 and TRBJ1-1; D perhaps matches TRBD1 (6 bases). With 4 bases removed from V and 0 bases from J, the gap between germline ends came to 16 bases. CDR3 length equals 16 residues. CDR1 SGHKS and CDR2 YYEKEE come from the germline V gene (reference sequence).

The sample holds many counts of this clonotype. This chain joins TRBV29-1 and TRBJ1-1; D is undetermined. V was pared by 4 bases and J by 1 base, with 13 bases between. The CDR3 runs to 14 residues. CDR1 and CDR2 (germline): SQVTM, ANQGSEA. This CDR3 is CSVGRLGGNTEAFF. The CDR3 DNA reads as TGCAGCGTTGGGCGGTTGGGTGGGAACACTGAAGCTTTCTTT.